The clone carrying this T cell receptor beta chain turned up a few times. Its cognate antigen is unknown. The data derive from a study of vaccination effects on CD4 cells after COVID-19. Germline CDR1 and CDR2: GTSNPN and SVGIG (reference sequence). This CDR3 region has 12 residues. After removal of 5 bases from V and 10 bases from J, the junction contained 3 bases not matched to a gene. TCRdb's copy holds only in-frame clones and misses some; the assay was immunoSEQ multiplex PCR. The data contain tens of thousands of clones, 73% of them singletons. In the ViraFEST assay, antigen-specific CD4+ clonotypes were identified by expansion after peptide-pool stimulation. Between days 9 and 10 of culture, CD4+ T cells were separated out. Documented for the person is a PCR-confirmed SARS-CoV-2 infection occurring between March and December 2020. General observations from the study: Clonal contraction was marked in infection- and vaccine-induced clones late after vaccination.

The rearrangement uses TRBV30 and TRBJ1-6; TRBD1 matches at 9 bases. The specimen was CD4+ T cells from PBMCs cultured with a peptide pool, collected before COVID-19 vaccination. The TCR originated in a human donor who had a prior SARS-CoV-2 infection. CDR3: CAWGQGLSPLHF. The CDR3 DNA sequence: TGTGCCTGGGGACAGGGGTTATCACCCCTCCACTTT.